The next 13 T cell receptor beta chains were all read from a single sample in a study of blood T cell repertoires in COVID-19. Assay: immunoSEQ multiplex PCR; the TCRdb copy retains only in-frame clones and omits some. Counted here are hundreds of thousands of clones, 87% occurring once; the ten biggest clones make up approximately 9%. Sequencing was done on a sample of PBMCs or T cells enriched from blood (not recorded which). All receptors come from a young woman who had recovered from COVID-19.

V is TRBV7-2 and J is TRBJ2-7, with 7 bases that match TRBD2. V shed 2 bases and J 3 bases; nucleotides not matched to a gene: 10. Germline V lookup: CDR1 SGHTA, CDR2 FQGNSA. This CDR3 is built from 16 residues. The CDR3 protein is CASSLRGGSWVYEQYF. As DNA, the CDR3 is TGTGCCAGCAGCTTAAGGGGCGGGAGTTGGGTCTACGAGCAGTACTTC.

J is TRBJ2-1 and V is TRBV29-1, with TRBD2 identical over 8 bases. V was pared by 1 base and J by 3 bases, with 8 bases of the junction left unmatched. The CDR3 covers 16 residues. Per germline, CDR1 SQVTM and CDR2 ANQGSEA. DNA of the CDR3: TGCAGCGTTGAAGGGGTAACTAGCGGAGGCTACAATGAGCAGTTCTTC. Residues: CSVEGVTSGGYNEQFF.

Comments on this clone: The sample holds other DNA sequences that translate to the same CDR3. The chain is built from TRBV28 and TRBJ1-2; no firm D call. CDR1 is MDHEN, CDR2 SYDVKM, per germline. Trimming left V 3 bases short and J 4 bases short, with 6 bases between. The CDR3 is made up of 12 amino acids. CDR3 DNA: TGTGCCAGCAGTTTTGAGGGCTATGGCTACACCTTC. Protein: CASSFEGYGYTF.

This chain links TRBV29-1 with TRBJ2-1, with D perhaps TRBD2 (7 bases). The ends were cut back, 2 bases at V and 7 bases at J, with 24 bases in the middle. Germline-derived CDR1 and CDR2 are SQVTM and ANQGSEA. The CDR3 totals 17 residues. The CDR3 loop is CSVEWEGGSLLGNEQFF. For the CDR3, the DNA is TGCAGCGTTGAATGGGAGGGGGGGAGCCTGCTGGGAAATGAGCAGTTCTTC.

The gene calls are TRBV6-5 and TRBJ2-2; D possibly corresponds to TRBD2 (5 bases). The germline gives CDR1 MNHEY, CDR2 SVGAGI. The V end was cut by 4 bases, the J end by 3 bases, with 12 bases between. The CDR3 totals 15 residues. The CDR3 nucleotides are TGTGCCAGCAGTTCCCCTGGAGGACACACCGGGGAGCTGTTTTTT. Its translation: CASSSPGGHTGELFF.

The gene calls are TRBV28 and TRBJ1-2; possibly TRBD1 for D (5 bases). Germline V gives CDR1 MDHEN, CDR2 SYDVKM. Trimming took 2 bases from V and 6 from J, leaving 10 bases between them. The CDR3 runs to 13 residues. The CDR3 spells CASSLAGVDGYTF. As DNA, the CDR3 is TGTGCCAGCAGTTTAGCGGGGGTGGATGGCTACACCTTC.

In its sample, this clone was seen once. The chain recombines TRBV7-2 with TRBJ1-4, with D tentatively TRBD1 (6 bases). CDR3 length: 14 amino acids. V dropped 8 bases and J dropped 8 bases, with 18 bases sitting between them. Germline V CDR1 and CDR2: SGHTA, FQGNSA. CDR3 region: CASRQAGAGEKLFF. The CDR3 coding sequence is TGTGCCAGCCGTCAGGCGGGGGCCGGGGAAAAACTGTTTTTT.

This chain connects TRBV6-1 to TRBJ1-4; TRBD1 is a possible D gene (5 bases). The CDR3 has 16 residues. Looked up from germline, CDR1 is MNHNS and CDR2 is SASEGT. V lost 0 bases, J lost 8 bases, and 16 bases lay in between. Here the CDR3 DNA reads TGTGCCAGCAGTGAAGCATTGTCCAGGGTTGAAGAAAAACTGTTTTTT. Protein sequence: CASSEALSRVEEKLFF.

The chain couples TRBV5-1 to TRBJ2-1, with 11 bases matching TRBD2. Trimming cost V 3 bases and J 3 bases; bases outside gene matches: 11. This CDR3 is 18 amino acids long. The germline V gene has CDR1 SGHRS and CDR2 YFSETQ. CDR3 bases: TGCGCCAGCAGCTCGATGGAACTTGGGACTAGCGGCTACAATGAGCAGTTCTTC. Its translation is CASSSMELGTSGYNEQFF.

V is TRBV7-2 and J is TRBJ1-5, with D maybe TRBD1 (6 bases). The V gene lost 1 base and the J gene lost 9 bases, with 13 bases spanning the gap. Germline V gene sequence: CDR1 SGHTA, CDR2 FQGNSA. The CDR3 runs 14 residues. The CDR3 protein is CASSLGSGGRPQHF. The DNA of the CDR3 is TGTGCCAGCAGCTTAGGGTCTGGGGGCAGGCCCCAGCATTTT.

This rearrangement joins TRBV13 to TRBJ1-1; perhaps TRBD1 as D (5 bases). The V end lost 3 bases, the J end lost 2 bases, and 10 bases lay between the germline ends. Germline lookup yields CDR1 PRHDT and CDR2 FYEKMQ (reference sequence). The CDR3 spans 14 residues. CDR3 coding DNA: TGTGCCAGCAGCTTCGGGAGGGGAAACACTGAAGCTTTCTTT. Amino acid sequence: CASSFGRGNTEAFF.

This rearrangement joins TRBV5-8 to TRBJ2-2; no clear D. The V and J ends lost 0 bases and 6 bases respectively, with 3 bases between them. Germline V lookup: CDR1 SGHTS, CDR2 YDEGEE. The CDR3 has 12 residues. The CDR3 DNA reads TGTGCCAGCAGCTTGGCGGCCGGGGAGCTGTTTTTT. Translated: CASSLAAGELFF.

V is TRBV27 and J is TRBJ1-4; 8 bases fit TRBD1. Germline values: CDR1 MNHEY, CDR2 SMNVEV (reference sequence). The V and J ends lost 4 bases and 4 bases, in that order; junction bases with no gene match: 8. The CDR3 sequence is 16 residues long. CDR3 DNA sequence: TGTGCCAGCAGTTCCAGCAGGGGGCCTGGTAATGAAAAACTGTTTTTT. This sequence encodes CASSSSRGPGNEKLFF.